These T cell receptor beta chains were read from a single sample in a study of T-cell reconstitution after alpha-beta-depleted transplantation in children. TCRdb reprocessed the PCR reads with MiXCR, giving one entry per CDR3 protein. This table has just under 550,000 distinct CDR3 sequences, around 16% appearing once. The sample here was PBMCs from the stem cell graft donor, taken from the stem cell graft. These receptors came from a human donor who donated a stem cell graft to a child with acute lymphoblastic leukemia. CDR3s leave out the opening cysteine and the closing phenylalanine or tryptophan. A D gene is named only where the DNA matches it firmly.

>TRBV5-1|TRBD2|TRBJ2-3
ASSLTSGIDTQY
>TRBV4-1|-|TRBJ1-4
ASSQLTRVATNEKLF
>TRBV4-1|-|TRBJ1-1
ASSQDGFFKENTEAF
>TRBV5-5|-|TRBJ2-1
ASSLADRLVSADEQF
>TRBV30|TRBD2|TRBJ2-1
AWSVPLRAGEDNEQF
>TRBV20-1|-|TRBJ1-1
SARRDREEAF
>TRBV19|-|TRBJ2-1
ASTGTDYNEQF
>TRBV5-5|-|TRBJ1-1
ASTLLTASNTEAF
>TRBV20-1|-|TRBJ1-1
SARGTLLRQSTLEAF
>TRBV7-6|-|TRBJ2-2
ASSSPTRNLGTGELF
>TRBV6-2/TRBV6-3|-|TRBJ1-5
ASSYLRDGNQPQH
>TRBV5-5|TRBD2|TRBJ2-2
ASSFSLGGTGELF
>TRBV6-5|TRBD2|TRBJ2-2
ASSYLASGPPNTGELF
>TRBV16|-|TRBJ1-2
ASSQSLDRIGYT
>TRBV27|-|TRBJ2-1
ASSSGLLVVDEQF
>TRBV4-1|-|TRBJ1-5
ASSQGGGSNQPQH
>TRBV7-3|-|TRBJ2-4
ASTEVDRNIQY
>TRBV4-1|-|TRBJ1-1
ASSPSDGMNTEAF
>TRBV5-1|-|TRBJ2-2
ASSLASTSGELF
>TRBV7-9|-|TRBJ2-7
ASSSDPSYEQY
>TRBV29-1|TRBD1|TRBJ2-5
SVGTGQLQETQY
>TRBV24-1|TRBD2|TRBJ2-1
ATTWRRDVGLAGEVGNEQF
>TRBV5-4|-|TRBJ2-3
ASGGTNTDTQY
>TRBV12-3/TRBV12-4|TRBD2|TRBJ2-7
ASSLGLAEYEQY
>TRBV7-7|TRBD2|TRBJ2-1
ASSPPTSGFGSEQF
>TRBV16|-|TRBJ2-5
ASSQFQAETQY
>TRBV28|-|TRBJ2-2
ASSPLARTGELF
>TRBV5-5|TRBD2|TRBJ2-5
ASSWTSGSGVETQY
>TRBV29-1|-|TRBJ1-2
SAGDSGDGYT
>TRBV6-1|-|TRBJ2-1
ASSELAAGEQF
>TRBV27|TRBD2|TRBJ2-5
ASSRLAAGRPRGETQY
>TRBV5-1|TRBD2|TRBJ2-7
ASSPGLAGVYSYEQY
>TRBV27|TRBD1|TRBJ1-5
ASSSLSTGPNSNQPQH
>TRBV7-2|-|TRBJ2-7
ASSLTGGMYEQY
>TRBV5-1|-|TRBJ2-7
ASSSLANEQY
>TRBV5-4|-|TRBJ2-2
ASSSLTDTAELF
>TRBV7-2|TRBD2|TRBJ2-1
ASSLDPGGPYNEQF
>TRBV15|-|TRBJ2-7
ATSRADEQY
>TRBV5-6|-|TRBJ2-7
ASSLFSGARIYEQY
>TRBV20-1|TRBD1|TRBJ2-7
SARQGAPGEQY
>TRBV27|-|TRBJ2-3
ASSFTGSPTDTQY
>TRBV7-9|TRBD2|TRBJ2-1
ASSSRSTSGAHNEQF
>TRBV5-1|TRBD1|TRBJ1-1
ASSPGTGGQAF
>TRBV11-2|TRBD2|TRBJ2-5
ASSLDGGLAGVGETQY
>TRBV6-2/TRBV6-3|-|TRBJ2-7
AARSFAYEQY
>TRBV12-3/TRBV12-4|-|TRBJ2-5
ASSSLTGAKQETQY
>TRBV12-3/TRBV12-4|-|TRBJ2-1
ASQKSEQGYNEQF
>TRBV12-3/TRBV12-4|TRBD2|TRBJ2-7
ASSGGLGYEQY
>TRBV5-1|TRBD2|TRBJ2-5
ASSLLLAGVSGETQY
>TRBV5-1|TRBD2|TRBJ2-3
ASSFGLAGGTDTQY
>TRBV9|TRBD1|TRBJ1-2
ASSVTGAPNYGYT
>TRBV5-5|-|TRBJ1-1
ASSKDSLNTEAF
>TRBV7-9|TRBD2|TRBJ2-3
ASSLVGSGTTDTQY
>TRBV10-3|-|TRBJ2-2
AINAGGSTGELF
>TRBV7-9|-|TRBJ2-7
ASSNIKRSYEQY
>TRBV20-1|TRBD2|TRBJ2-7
SAPAGGPREQY
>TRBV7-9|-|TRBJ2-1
ASRYITSPYYNEQF
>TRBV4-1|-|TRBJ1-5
ASSQEQGVLGNQPQH
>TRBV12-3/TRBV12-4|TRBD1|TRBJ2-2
ASSLDRNLNTGELF
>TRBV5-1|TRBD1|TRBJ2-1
ASSQGQNNEQF